This TCR beta chain was sequenced during a study of a mutant IDH1 vaccine in newly diagnosed glioma. The overall study: Patients were pretreated with radiotherapy, temozolomide, or both, mostly both.

The V end lost 4 bases, the J end lost 4 bases, and 19 bases lay between the germline ends. CDR3 length: 16 residues. From germline, CDR1 is SGHRS and CDR2 YFSETQ. Regarding time point: baseline, week 1 (first vaccination visit). Indicated treatment: pre-vaccination baseline after standard-of-care therapy. Donors' newly diagnosed IDH1-mutant WHO grade 3 or 4 astrocytomas lacked nuclear ATRX. Sequenced by immunoSEQ multiplex PCR; TCRdb stores in-frame clones only, minus some. The sample consists of around 53,000 clones, about nine tenths of them appearing once. This receptor was taken from a man in his forties or fifties with glioma. This chain links TRBV5-1 with TRBJ2-3; possibly TRBD2 for D (6 bases). Here the sequenced sample was PBMCs, taken from a glioma patient treated with radiotherapy, temozolomide or both. CDR3 in DNA: TGCGCCAGCAGCCCGGAGGGTGTTGGGGGAGCAGATACGCAGTATTTT. It specifies CASSPEGVGGADTQYF.